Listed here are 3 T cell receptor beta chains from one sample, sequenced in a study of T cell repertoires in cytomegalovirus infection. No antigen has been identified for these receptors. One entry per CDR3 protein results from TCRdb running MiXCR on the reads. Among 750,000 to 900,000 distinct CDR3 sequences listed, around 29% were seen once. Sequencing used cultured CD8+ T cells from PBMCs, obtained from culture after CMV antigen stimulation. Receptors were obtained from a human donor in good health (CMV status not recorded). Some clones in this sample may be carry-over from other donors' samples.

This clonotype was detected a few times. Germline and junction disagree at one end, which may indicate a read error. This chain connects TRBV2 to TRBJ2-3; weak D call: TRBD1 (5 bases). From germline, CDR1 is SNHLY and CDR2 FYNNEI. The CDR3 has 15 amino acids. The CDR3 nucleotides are TGTGCCAGCTCCCCCGAGCAGGGTAGCAGAGATACGCAGTATTTT. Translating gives CASSPEQGSRDTQYF.

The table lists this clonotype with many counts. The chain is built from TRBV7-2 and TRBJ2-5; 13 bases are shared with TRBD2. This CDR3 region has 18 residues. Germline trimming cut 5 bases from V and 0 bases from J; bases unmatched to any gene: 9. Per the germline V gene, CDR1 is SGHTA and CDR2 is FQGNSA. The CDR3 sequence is CASSLTSGGAGYQETQYF. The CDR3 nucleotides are TGTGCCAGCAGCCTTACTAGCGGGGGGGCCGGGTACCAAGAGACCCAGTACTTC.

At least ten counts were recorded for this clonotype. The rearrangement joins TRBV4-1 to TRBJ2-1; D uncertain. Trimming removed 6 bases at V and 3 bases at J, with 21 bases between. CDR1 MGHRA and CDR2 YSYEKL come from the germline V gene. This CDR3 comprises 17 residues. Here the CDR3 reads CASSPTSTVMGYNEQFF. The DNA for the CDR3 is TGCGCCAGCAGTCCAACTTCGACTGTGATGGGCTACAATGAGCAGTTCTTC.